The clone carrying this T cell receptor (beta chain) was seen repeatedly, ten times or more. These data are taken from a study of T cells in Graves' hyperthyroidism and ophthalmopathy. The germline CDR1 and CDR2 sequences are MDHEN and SYDVKM. Trimming took 6 bases from V and 0 from J, leaving 15 bases between them. This CDR3 is 16 amino acids long. Amplified regions were TCR beta CDR3 sequences from RNA transcripts. The TCR CDR3 first-round RT-PCR relied on the HTBI primer set. TCRdb used MiXCR to reprocess the multiplex PCR reads, holding one entry per CDR3 protein. This table has around 500,000 distinct CDR3 sequences, around 15% appearing once.

The chain is built from TRBV28 and TRBJ1-5; perhaps TRBD1 as D (6 bases). Sequenced input: blood. This clonotype was obtained from a young woman with Graves' hyperthyroidism. CDR3 residues: CASRPYRDISNQPQHF. CDR3 sequence (DNA): TGTGCCAGCAGGCCCTACAGGGATATTAGCAATCAGCCCCAGCATTTT.